This record concerns one T cell receptor (beta chain) sequence. This specimen belongs to a study of blood T cell repertoires in COVID-19. Libraries were prepared by immunoSEQ multiplex PCR; TCRdb keeps only in-frame clonotypes and omits some of them. The data contain about 280,000 clones, almost 85% of them singletons. The CDR3 has 17 residues. V usage is TRBV21-1 and J usage is TRBJ2-2; the listed D gene, TRBD1, was not tested against the DNA. TRBV21-1 is reported as a pseudogene. The origin of this receptor is a man aged 45 to 65 with active or convalescent COVID-19. The specimen was peripheral blood. The CDR3 protein is CASSELQGARNIGELFF. The DNA of the CDR3 is TGTGCCAGCAGCGAATTACAGGGGGCGCGTAACATCGGGGAGCTGTTTTTT.